This TCR beta chain was found in a study of cytomegalovirus exposure and HLA in healthy donors. About the study: The use of the same platform for the 100 to 150 validation repertoires and the 550 to 850 first-cohort repertoires was reported by a later analysis.

The protocol was immunoSEQ multiplex PCR, while the TCRdb copy is restricted to in-frame clones and leaves out a portion. The sample includes approximately 64,000 clones, more than 85% of them seen just once. Study-wide results and limits: According to reports, the classifier identified cytomegalovirus status with high specificity and sensitivity.

The length of the CDR3 is 14 residues. Germline CDR1 reads MNHEY; CDR2 reads SVGAGI. V was pared by 6 bases and J by 0 bases, with 12 bases between. To note about this clone: Its target is not known.

The TCR originated in a woman under 30 in good health and CMV-seronegative. The sequenced sample was PBMCs. The genes are TRBV6-5 and TRBJ2-7; no reliable D call. DNA of the CDR3: TGTGCCAGCAGCCTTACCCACAGCTCCTACGAGCAGTACTTC. Translation: CASSLTHSSYEQYF.